Below are 30 T cell receptor beta chains sequenced from a single sample in a study of Graves' ophthalmopathy and Graves' hyperthyroidism. Amplification of TCR beta CDR3 regions used RNA transcripts. RT-PCR was first run with HTBI primers, then multiplex PCR in a second round. From the multiplex PCR reads, TCRdb called clonotypes with MiXCR, one entry per CDR3 protein. The table shows 300,000 to 450,000 distinct CDR3 sequences, with about a sixth occurring only once. Material: peripheral blood. The receptors shown here come from an adult woman with stable Graves' hyperthyroidism.

This clonotype has at least ten counts. The chain recombines TRBV30 with TRBJ1-2; D is uncertain. Trimming removed 2 bases at V and 6 bases at J, with 7 bases between. Germline values: CDR1 GTSNPN, CDR2 SVGIG (reference sequence). The CDR3 has 11 residues. This CDR3 is CAWSYDHGYTF. The DNA for the CDR3 is TGTGCCTGGAGTTACGACCATGGCTACACCTTC. Combining the CDR3 with reference TRBV30 and TRBJ1-2 gives the whole variable domain SQTIHQWPATLVQPVGSPLSLECTVEGTSNPNLYWYRQAAGRGLQLLFYSVGIGQISSEVPQNLSASRPQDRQFILSSKKLLLSDSGFYLCAWSYDHGYTFGSGTRLTVV.

This clonotype was observed at least ten times. The chain uses TRBV6-9 and TRBJ2-7, with D tentatively TRBD1 (5 bases). CDR3 length equals 15 residues. V was clipped by 5 bases and J by 0 bases, with 14 bases between them. The V gene's germline CDR1 is MNHGY and CDR2 SVAAGI. The CDR3 spells CASSQGRGRSYEQYF. As DNA, the CDR3 is TGTGCCAGCAGTCAGGGTAGGGGCCGCTCCTACGAGCAGTACTTC.

This clonotype has at least ten counts. The chain couples TRBV24-1 to TRBJ2-5; either TRBD1 or TRBD2 may supply D (5 bases each). This CDR3 region has 13 residues. V was pared by 5 bases and J by 5 bases, with 11 bases between. Germline CDR1 and CDR2: KGHDR and SFDVKD. CDR3 in amino acids: CATSGPWGETQYF. In DNA, the CDR3 is TGTGCCACCAGTGGCCCATGGGGGGAGACCCAGTACTTC.

The rearrangement uses TRBV7-2 and TRBJ2-5, with 14 bases aligning to TRBD2. Looked up from germline, CDR1 is SGHTA and CDR2 is FQGNSA. This CDR3 spans 16 amino acids. V shed 1 base, J shed 4 bases, and the junction held 2 bases outside the gene matches. The CDR3 DNA follows: TGTGCCAGCAGCTTAGAAGGACTAGCGGGGGGAGAGACCCAGTACTTC. It encodes CASSLEGLAGGETQYF.

The chain uses TRBV28 and TRBJ1-5; D is unclear. The CDR3 consists of 13 residues. Trimming left V 3 bases short and J 5 bases short, with 8 bases between. CDR1 MDHEN and CDR2 SYDVKM come from the germline V gene. In DNA, the CDR3 is TGTGCCAGCAGTTTGTGGGCAGATCAGCCCCAGCATTTT. Encoded protein: CASSLWADQPQHF.

The chain employs TRBV5-5 and TRBJ2-4; a weak D match, TRBD1 (5 bases). The CDR3 runs 15 residues. Trimming took off 3 bases at V and 3 bases at J, with 13 bases between the two ends. Germline V lookup: CDR1 SGHKS, CDR2 YYEKEE (reference sequence). The CDR3 DNA sequence: TGTGCCAGCAGCTCGCCAGGGTTTTTCAAAAACATTCAGTACTTC. Its translation is CASSSPGFFKNIQYF.

The chain employs TRBV5-1 and TRBJ2-5; 9 bases map to TRBD1. Per germline, CDR1 SGHRS and CDR2 YFSETQ. The CDR3 is made up of 15 amino acids. With V trimmed by 5 bases and J by 5 bases, 10 bases remained unmatched. CDR3 in DNA: TGCGCCAGCAGAAATACAGGGGGCGAGGGTGAGACCCAGTACTTC. This encodes CASRNTGGEGETQYF.

This clonotype was counted many times. The chain carries TRBV15 and TRBJ1-3; 7 positions agree with TRBD1. This CDR3 has 15 amino acids. Trimming at V came to 1 base and at J to 2 bases, leaving 2 bases not matched to a gene. Germline CDR1 reads LNHNV; CDR2 reads YYDKDF (reference sequence). The CDR3 sequence is CATSRGTGAGNTIYF. CDR3 DNA: TGTGCCACCAGCAGAGGTACAGGGGCTGGAAACACCATATATTTT.

The CDR3 coding sequence is TGTGCCAGCAGTTTTCCCTTCGGCTCAAGCTATGGCTACACCTTC. Translating gives CASSFPFGSSYGYTF. The chain employs TRBV28 and TRBJ1-2; D is ambiguous. In germline, CDR1 is MDHEN, CDR2 SYDVKM. The length of the CDR3 is 15 residues. The ends were cut back, 3 bases at V and 4 bases at J, with 15 bases in the middle.

As for this clonotype: A read error may be the cause here, since a much bigger clone is one base away. The chain recombines TRBV12-3 or TRBV12-4 with TRBJ1-1; TRBD1 matches at 10 bases. CDR3 length: 14 residues. The CDR3 bases are TGTGCCAGCAGTCCTCAGTCCCGGGACAGGGGAGCTCTCTTT. It encodes CASSPQSRDRGALF.

There are many counts of this clonotype. This chain links TRBV7-8 with TRBJ1-3; TRBD1 aligns across 7 bases. This CDR3 contains 14 residues. Germline-derived CDR1 and CDR2 are SGHVS and FQNEAQ. With V trimmed by 8 bases and J by 4 bases, 8 bases remained unmatched. The DNA of the CDR3 is TGTGCCAGCGGGGAAGACAGGGTCGGAAACACCATATATTTT. It specifies CASGEDRVGNTIYF.

Ten or more counts support this clonotype. The V gene is TRBV20-1, the J gene TRBJ1-1; possible D gene TRBD1, 5 bases. Germline V gene sequence: CDR1 DFQATT, CDR2 SNEGSKA (reference sequence). This CDR3 spans 15 amino acids. Deletions cut 1 base from V and 1 base from J, with 13 bases between. Here the CDR3 reads CSARVGLGGNTEAFF. CDR3 sequence (DNA): TGCAGTGCTAGAGTGGGGTTGGGGGGGAACACTGAAGCTTTCTTT.

This clonotype was seen ten or more times. The chain uses TRBV30 and TRBJ2-2, with 9 positions matching TRBD1. The V segment lost 3 bases and the J segment 7 bases; nucleotides outside the gene matches: 9. The CDR3 has 15 amino acids. Germline CDR1 reads GTSNPN; CDR2 reads SVGIG (reference sequence). CDR3 protein: CAWSRRGTGIGELFF. In DNA form, the CDR3 reads TGTGCCTGGAGCCGTAGGGGGACAGGGATCGGGGAGCTGTTTTTT.

This clonotype was recorded at least ten times. The chain couples TRBV7-2 to TRBJ1-6; D call uncertain. Germline V gives CDR1 SGHTA, CDR2 FQGNSA. CDR3 length: 15 amino acids. The germline V and J ends were trimmed by 5 bases and 0 bases, with 8 bases remaining between them. The CDR3 spells CASSVDSSYNSPLHF. The CDR3 DNA is TGTGCCAGCAGCGTAGATAGCTCCTATAATTCACCCCTCCACTTT.

In this sample, this clonotype turned up many times. The chain has TRBV4-2 and TRBJ2-7; the match to TRBD2 covers 10 bases. This CDR3 has 17 amino acids. Germline assignment: CDR1 LGHNA and CDR2 YNFKEQ. With V trimmed by 1 base and J by 4 bases, 10 bases remained unmatched. CDR3 nucleotide sequence: TGTGCCAGCAGCCAAGGGACTAGCGGAGCGGTACTATACGAGCAGTACTTC. It specifies CASSQGTSGAVLYEQYF.

This clonotype showed up many times. The chain is built from TRBV20-1 and TRBJ2-7; TRBD2 aligns across 7 bases. Germline V lookup: CDR1 DFQATT, CDR2 SNEGSKA (reference sequence). This CDR3 is 13 amino acids long. The ends lost 6 bases at V and 7 bases at J; junction bases unmatched: 12. CDR3 region: CSATSRASGEQYF. CDR3 bases: TGCAGTGCCACCTCGAGGGCTAGCGGAGAGCAGTACTTC.

This clonotype was seen ten or more times. The chain combines TRBV6-1 with TRBJ2-7; the D is unclear. V lost 6 bases and J 3 bases, leaving 18 bases between the germline ends. This CDR3 region has 15 residues. In germline, CDR1 is MNHNS, CDR2 SASEGT. For the CDR3, the DNA is TGTGCCAGCAGCTCTCCACGGACGGACGTCTACGAGCAGTACTTC. Translation: CASSSPRTDVYEQYF.

The rearrangement joins TRBV10-3 to TRBJ2-7; 8 bases map to TRBD1. CDR3 size: 14 residues. Germline values: CDR1 ENHRY, CDR2 SYGVKD. V shed 6 bases, J shed 5 bases, and the junction held 9 bases outside the gene matches. The CDR3 region is CAIREEQGEDEQYF. DNA of the CDR3: TGTGCCATCAGGGAGGAACAGGGGGAGGACGAGCAGTACTTC.

This clonotype was found many times. This chain connects TRBV6-2 or TRBV6-3 to TRBJ2-7; no firm D call. From germline, CDR1 is MNHEY and CDR2 SVGEGT. This CDR3 is 12 amino acids long. V lost 2 bases, J lost 4 bases, and 6 bases lay in between. The CDR3 reads CASSYATYEQYF. The DNA for the CDR3 is TGTGCCAGCAGTTACGCAACTTACGAGCAGTACTTC.

This clonotype was found a few times. CDR3: CASRTQGDGNIQYF. The DNA for the CDR3 is TGTGCCAGTAGAACACAGGGGGATGGGAACATTCAGTACTTC. The V and J genes are TRBV19 and TRBJ2-4, with 8 bases lining up with TRBD1. V lost 6 bases to trimming and J lost 7 bases; unmatched junction nucleotides: 8. Germline loops: CDR1 LNHDA, CDR2 SQIVND (reference sequence). CDR3 length: 14 residues.

This clonotype was seen more than once but under ten times. This chain uses TRBV6-2 or TRBV6-3 with TRBJ1-2; D uncertain. The CDR3 extends over 14 amino acids. Germline-derived CDR1 and CDR2 are MNHEY and SVGEGT. The ends were cut back, 6 bases at V and 4 bases at J, with 15 bases in the middle. CDR3 DNA: TGTGCCAGCAGCCGGGCGGCGGCCACCTATGGCTACACCTTC. Its protein is CASSRAAATYGYTF.

This chain joins TRBV29-1 and TRBJ1-2, with TRBD1 as a possible D gene (6 bases). Germline V lookup: CDR1 SQVTM, CDR2 ANQGSEA. The CDR3 extends over 10 amino acids. Trimming removed 6 bases from V and 8 bases from J, with 10 bases in between. The CDR3 reads CSVETGGYTF. The DNA for the CDR3 is TGCAGCGTGGAAACAGGGGGCTACACCTTC.

The rearrangement uses TRBV28 and TRBJ1-2, with D uncertain. V was cut by 2 bases and J by 6 bases, with 7 bases left in between. Looked up from germline, CDR1 is MDHEN and CDR2 is SYDVKM. This CDR3 contains 12 residues. The CDR3 sequence is CASSLTKDGYTF. The DNA of the CDR3 is TGTGCCAGCAGTTTAACCAAAGATGGCTACACCTTC.

This clonotype was detected ten times or more. For the CDR3, the DNA is TGTGCCAGCAGCTCCGATCCGAGGGGCCGAACTGGAAACACCATATATTTT. It codes for CASSSDPRGRTGNTIYF. The V and J genes are TRBV5-4 and TRBJ1-3; D perhaps matches TRBD1 (5 bases). The CDR3 loop spans 17 amino acids. Germline CDR1 and CDR2: SGHNT and YYREEE (reference sequence). V lost 3 bases and J 2 bases, leaving 18 bases between the germline ends.

The rearrangement joins TRBV13 to TRBJ1-1; 8 nucleotides line up with TRBD1. Germline lookup yields CDR1 PRHDT and CDR2 FYEKMQ (reference sequence). The length of the CDR3 is 16 residues. Trimming cost V 4 bases and J 2 bases; bases outside gene matches: 9. This CDR3 is CASSSFVGQGNTEAFF. DNA of the CDR3: TGTGCCAGCAGCTCATTTGTTGGACAGGGCAACACTGAAGCTTTCTTT.

This clonotype was seen at least ten times. The V call is TRBV30, the J call TRBJ2-7; TRBD1 might be the D (5 bases). The germline V and J ends were trimmed by 2 bases and 5 bases, with 10 bases remaining between them. This CDR3 spans 12 amino acids. CDR1 and CDR2 (germline): GTSNPN, SVGIG (reference sequence). The CDR3 protein is CAWSRGNHEQYF. Here the CDR3 DNA reads TGTGCCTGGAGTAGGGGCAACCACGAGCAGTACTTC.

This clonotype was recorded many times. The rearrangement joins TRBV6-1 to TRBJ1-1; D perhaps matches TRBD1 (5 bases). Germline CDR1 MNHNS, CDR2 SASEGT. The CDR3 is 13 amino acids. V gave up 4 bases and J gave up 6 bases, with 12 bases separating them. CDR3 loop: CASSGHRSPEAFF. The CDR3 nucleotides are TGTGCCAGCAGTGGGCACAGGAGCCCTGAAGCTTTCTTT.

This clonotype appeared many times. V is TRBV28 and J is TRBJ1-1, with a weak D call TRBD1 (6 bases). CDR1 is MDHEN and CDR2 is SYDVKM in the germline V gene. CDR3 length equals 14 residues. V lost 3 bases and J 4 bases, leaving 12 bases between the germline ends. The CDR3: CASSLGGRFTEAFF. The CDR3, as DNA: TGTGCCAGCAGTTTGGGGGGGCGCTTCACTGAAGCTTTCTTT.

The chain joins TRBV7-9 to TRBJ2-5; D gene ambiguous. Trimming took 3 bases from V and 7 from J, leaving 12 bases between them. Per the germline V gene, CDR1 is SEHNR and CDR2 is FQNEAQ (reference sequence). This CDR3 is built from 13 residues. The DNA for the CDR3 is TGTGCCAGCAGCTTGCACGACGTAGGGACCCAGTACTTC. Translation gives CASSLHDVGTQYF.

The chain uses TRBV7-2 and TRBJ1-5; TRBD1 aligns across 9 bases. Trimming removed 4 bases from V and 6 bases from J; junction bases left unmatched: 4. Germline V gene data show CDR1 as SGHTA and CDR2 as FQGNSA. This CDR3 comprises 14 residues. The CDR3 DNA is TGTGCCAGCAGCTGGGACAGGGCTCCTCAGCCCCAGCATTTT. Amino acids: CASSWDRAPQPQHF. The full variable domain, in which reference TRBV7-2 and TRBJ1-5 provide the parts outside the CDR3, is GAGVSQSPSNKVTEKGKDVELRCDPISGHTALYWYRQSLGQGLEFLIYFQGNSAPDKSGLPSDRFSAERTGGSVSTLTIQRTQQEDSAVYLCASSWDRAPQPQHFGDGTRLSIL.